This TCR beta chain was recovered during a study of regulatory T cells in long-lasting Graves disease. Time point of the sample: newly diagnosed GD, antithyroid drugs for less than 3 months. The TCR library was made from RNA that had been extracted from PBMCs in TRIzol. This clonotype was counted ten times or more. Library construction for TCR beta used iRepertoire HTBI primers and Arm-PCR of CDR3 regions. Using its own MiXCR run on the multiplex PCR reads, TCRdb lists one record per CDR3 protein. The data show about 470,000 distinct CDR3 sequences, 14% to 15% seen once. The same specimen was also included in a second study, on T cells in Graves' hyperthyroidism and ophthalmopathy.

Sequencing used peripheral blood mononuclear cells (PBMCs), obtained at new diagnosis, from a patient treated with antithyroid drugs. The clonotype was recovered from a woman in her twenties or thirties with Graves disease.

CDR3 protein: CASSWIRQGEQYF. The CDR3 coding sequence is TGCGCCAGCAGCTGGATAAGACAGGGCGAGCAGTACTTC. The J gene is TRBJ2-7, the V gene TRBV5-1; 7 bases line up with TRBD1. CDR3 size: 13 residues. V shed 3 bases and J 6 bases; nucleotides not matched to a gene: 6. The V gene's germline CDR1 is SGHRS and CDR2 YFSETQ.